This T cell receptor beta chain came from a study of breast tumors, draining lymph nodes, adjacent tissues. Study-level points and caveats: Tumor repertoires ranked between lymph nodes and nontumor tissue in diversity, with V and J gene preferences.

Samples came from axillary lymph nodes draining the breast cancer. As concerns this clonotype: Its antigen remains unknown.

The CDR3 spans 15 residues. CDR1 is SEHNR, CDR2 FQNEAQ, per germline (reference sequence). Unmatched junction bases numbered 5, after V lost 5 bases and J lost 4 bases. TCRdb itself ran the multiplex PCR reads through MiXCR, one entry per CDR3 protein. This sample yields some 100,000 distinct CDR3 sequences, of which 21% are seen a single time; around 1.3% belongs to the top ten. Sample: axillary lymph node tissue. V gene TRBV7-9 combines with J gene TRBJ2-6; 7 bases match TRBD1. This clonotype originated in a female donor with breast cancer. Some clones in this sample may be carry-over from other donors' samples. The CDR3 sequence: CASSRGTEGANVLTF. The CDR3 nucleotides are TGTGCCAGCAGCCGAGGGACAGAGGGGGCCAACGTCCTGACTTTC.